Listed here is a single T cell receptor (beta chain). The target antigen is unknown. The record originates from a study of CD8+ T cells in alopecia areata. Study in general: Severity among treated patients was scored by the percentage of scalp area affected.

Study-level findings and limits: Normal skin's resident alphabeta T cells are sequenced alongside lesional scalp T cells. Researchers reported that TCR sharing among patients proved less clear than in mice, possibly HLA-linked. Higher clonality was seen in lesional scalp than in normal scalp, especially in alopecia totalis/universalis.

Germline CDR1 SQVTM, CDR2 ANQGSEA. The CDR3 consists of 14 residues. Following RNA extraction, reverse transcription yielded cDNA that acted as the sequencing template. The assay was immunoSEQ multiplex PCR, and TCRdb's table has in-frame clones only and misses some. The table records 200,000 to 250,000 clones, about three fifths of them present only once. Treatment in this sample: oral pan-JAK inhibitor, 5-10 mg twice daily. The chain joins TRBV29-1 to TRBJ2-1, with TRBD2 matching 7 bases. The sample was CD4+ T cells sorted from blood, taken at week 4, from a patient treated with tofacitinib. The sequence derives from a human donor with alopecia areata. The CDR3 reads CSIGFLAAYNEQFF. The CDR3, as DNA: TGCTCTATTGGGTTTCTAGCGGCCTACAATGAGCAGTTCTTC.